The rows below give T cell receptor beta chains drawn from one sample of a study of blood T cell repertoires in COVID-19. Assay: immunoSEQ multiplex PCR; the TCRdb copy retains only in-frame clones and omits some. Found here are approximately 44,000 clones, roughly 87% of them singletons; the top ten hold around 30%. The specimen was peripheral blood. The source of these receptors is a woman aged 80 or over with acute or convalescent COVID-19. Both conserved end residues are part of each CDR3. D genes are given only for firm matches. Rows may omit the clone size; those that give it use once, few, many or a size class.

CDR3: CASSRGGTPQETQYF
DNA: TGCGCCAGCAGCCGCGGGGGGACGCCCCAAGAGACCCAGTACTTC
D: TRBD2
V: TRBV4-1
size: -
J: TRBJ2-5
length: 15

CDR3: CASSRWDRSSYEQYF
DNA: TGTGCCAGCAGCCGTTGGGACAGGTCCTCCTACGAGCAGTACTTC
D: TRBD1
V: TRBV7-2
size: -
J: TRBJ2-7
length: 15

CDR3: CASSLGTGGREKLFF
DNA: TGTGCCAGCAGCTTGGGGACAGGGGGAAGGGAAAAACTGTTTTTT
D: TRBD1
V: TRBV11-2
size: -
J: TRBJ1-4
length: 15

CDR3: CASSIRGPNTDTQYF
DNA: TGTGCCAGTAGTATAAGGGGCCCCAACACAGATACGCAGTATTTT
D: -
V: TRBV19
size: -
J: TRBJ2-3
length: 15

CDR3: CASRATGGPADTQYF
DNA: TGTGCCAGCAGGGCGACAGGGGGGCCGGCAGATACGCAGTATTTT
D: TRBD1
V: TRBV6-4
size: -
J: TRBJ2-3
length: 15

CDR3: CATSYNGATNYGYTF
DNA: TGTGCCACCAGCTATAATGGGGCGACTAACTATGGCTACACCTTC
D: -
V: TRBV15
size: once
J: TRBJ1-2
length: 15

CDR3: CASSLPGEASEAFF
DNA: TGCGCCAGCAGCTTGCCAGGGGAAGCCTCTGAAGCTTTCTTT
D: -
V: TRBV5-1
size: medium-sized
J: TRBJ1-1
length: 14

CDR3: CASSVAGLHSYNEQFF
DNA: TGTGCCAGCAGCGTAGCCGGGTTACACTCCTACAATGAGCAGTTCTTC
D: -
V: TRBV9
size: -
J: TRBJ2-1
length: 16

CDR3: CASSHSTEAFF
DNA: TGTGCCAGCAGCCATTCAACTGAAGCTTTCTTT
D: -
V: TRBV3-1/TRBV3-2
size: -
J: TRBJ1-1
length: 11

CDR3: CSVVPQTSGGYNEQFF
DNA: TGCAGCGTTGTTCCCCAGACTAGCGGGGGCTACAATGAGCAGTTCTTC
D: TRBD2
V: TRBV29-1
size: -
J: TRBJ2-1
length: 16

CDR3: CASSPRVGATDTQYF
DNA: TGTGCCAGCAGCCCAAGGGTTGGGGCGACGGATACGCAGTATTTT
D: -
V: TRBV3-1/TRBV3-2
size: once
J: TRBJ2-3
length: 15

CDR3: CASSLQTGPQETQYF
DNA: TGCGCCAGCAGCTTGCAGACAGGACCCCAAGAGACCCAGTACTTC
D: -
V: TRBV5-1
size: -
J: TRBJ2-5
length: 15

CDR3: CASSRQENTEAFF
DNA: TGTGCCAGCAGTCGCCAGGAGAACACTGAAGCTTTCTTT
D: -
V: TRBV12-3/TRBV12-4
size: -
J: TRBJ1-1
length: 13

CDR3: CASSSGLAGGPYNEQFF
DNA: TGTGCCAGCAGCTCGGGACTAGCGGGGGGACCTTACAATGAGCAGTTCTTC
D: TRBD2
V: TRBV5-4
size: -
J: TRBJ2-1
length: 17

CDR3: CASSEGGQGPTDTQYF
DNA: TGTGCCAGCAGTGAAGGGGGACAGGGCCCCACAGATACGCAGTATTTT
D: TRBD1
V: TRBV2
size: -
J: TRBJ2-3
length: 16

CDR3: CASSVGPRPRDEKLFF
DNA: TGCGCCAGCAGCGTGGGCCCTCGTCCCCGCGATGAAAAACTGTTTTTT
D: -
V: TRBV4-1
size: -
J: TRBJ1-4
length: 16

CDR3: CASSRSAGGGTGELFF
DNA: TGTGCCAGCAGTCGTAGTGCCGGGGGAGGCACCGGGGAGCTGTTTTTT
D: -
V: TRBV2
size: -
J: TRBJ2-2
length: 16

CDR3: CATGGAQTVNEKLFF
DNA: TGTGCCACCGGGGGGGCGCAGACGGTTAATGAAAAACTGTTTTTT
D: -
V: TRBV2
size: -
J: TRBJ1-4
length: 15

CDR3: CASSLKQGLEQFF
DNA: TGTGCCAGCAGCTTGAAACAGGGTCTTGAGCAGTTCTTC
D: -
V: TRBV7-6
size: -
J: TRBJ2-1
length: 13

CDR3: CASSPDGGAGYGYTF
DNA: TGTGCCAGCAGCCCAGATGGGGGAGCGGGCTATGGCTACACCTTC
D: -
V: TRBV7-9
size: -
J: TRBJ1-2
length: 15

CDR3: CASSLGSGVSTDTQYF
DNA: TGCGCCAGCAGTCTTGGTAGCGGGGTGAGCACAGATACGCAGTATTTT
D: TRBD2
V: TRBV4-1
size: -
J: TRBJ2-3
length: 16

CDR3: CASSLGTGQTQYF
DNA: TGTGCCAGCAGCTTGGGTACAGGTCAGACCCAGTACTTC
D: -
V: TRBV5-5
size: -
J: TRBJ2-5
length: 13

CDR3: CAWSPRRGGGEQYF
DNA: TGTGCCTGGAGTCCACGCCGGGGGGGCGGCGAGCAGTACTTC
D: TRBD2
V: TRBV30
size: once
J: TRBJ2-7
length: 14

CDR3: CASSQEIGGSQFF
DNA: TGTGCCAGCAGCCAAGAAATCGGGGGATCCCAGTTCTTC
D: -
V: TRBV3-1/TRBV3-2
size: -
J: TRBJ2-1
length: 13

CDR3: CSARDRTIQYF
DNA: TGCAGTGCTAGAGATCGTACAATTCAGTACTTC
D: -
V: TRBV20-1
size: -
J: TRBJ2-4
length: 11

CDR3: CASSPSDRVKSGANVLTF
DNA: TGTGCCAGCTCACCAAGCGACAGGGTTAAGTCTGGGGCCAACGTCCTGACTTTC
D: TRBD1
V: TRBV18
size: few
J: TRBJ2-6
length: 18

CDR3: CASSLVGSGGVSTDTQYF
DNA: TGTGCCAGCAGCTTAGTAGGTAGCGGGGGCGTAAGCACAGATACGCAGTATTTT
D: TRBD2
V: TRBV7-6
size: -
J: TRBJ2-3
length: 18

CDR3: CASREMPGQPATEAFF
DNA: TGTGCCAGCAGAGAAATGCCGGGACAACCAGCCACTGAAGCTTTCTTT
D: -
V: TRBV5-5
size: -
J: TRBJ1-1
length: 16

CDR3: CASSPDGTRNTIYF
DNA: TGTGCCAGCAGTCCCGACGGGACACGGAACACCATATATTTT
D: -
V: TRBV27
size: few
J: TRBJ1-3
length: 14

CDR3: CASSEVGTKYEQYF
DNA: TGTGCCAGCAGTGAGGTCGGGACAAAATACGAGCAGTACTTC
D: -
V: TRBV25-1
size: -
J: TRBJ2-7
length: 14

CDR3: CASSFRVTSGAETQYF
DNA: TGTGCCAGCAGCTTTAGGGTGACTAGCGGGGCGGAGACCCAGTACTTC
D: TRBD2
V: TRBV11-2
size: -
J: TRBJ2-5
length: 16

CDR3: CASSHLQGTDTEETQYF
DNA: TGTGCCAGCAGCCACCTACAGGGGACCGATACTGAAGAGACCCAGTACTTC
D: TRBD1
V: TRBV3-1/TRBV3-2
size: -
J: TRBJ2-5
length: 17

CDR3: CASSPDRTHEQYF
DNA: TGTGCCAGCAGCCCAGACAGGACCCACGAGCAGTACTTC
D: -
V: TRBV6-2/TRBV6-3
size: -
J: TRBJ2-7
length: 13

CDR3: CASSLGQVRNYGYTF
DNA: TGCGCCAGCAGCTTGGGGCAGGTCCGAAACTATGGCTACACCTTC
D: -
V: TRBV5-1
size: -
J: TRBJ1-2
length: 15

CDR3: CASSISVMNTEAFF
DNA: TGCGCCAGCAGCATCAGTGTCATGAACACTGAAGCTTTCTTT
D: -
V: TRBV5-1
size: -
J: TRBJ1-1
length: 14

CDR3: CASSWVQGDYNEQFF
DNA: TGTGCCAGCAGCTGGGTACAGGGTGACTACAATGAGCAGTTCTTC
D: -
V: TRBV5-4
size: -
J: TRBJ2-1
length: 15

CDR3: CASSGQVGANVLTF
DNA: TGCGCCAGCAGTGGACAGGTTGGGGCCAACGTCCTGACTTTC
D: -
V: TRBV10-1
size: -
J: TRBJ2-6
length: 14

CDR3: CAISESPYGQGGETQYF
DNA: TGTGCCATCAGTGAGTCCCCCTATGGACAGGGTGGTGAGACCCAGTACTTC
D: TRBD1
V: TRBV10-3
size: once
J: TRBJ2-5
length: 17

CDR3: CANRLAGSTDTQYF
DNA: TGTGCCAACAGACTAGCGGGGAGCACAGATACGCAGTATTTT
D: TRBD2
V: TRBV6-5
size: -
J: TRBJ2-3
length: 14

CDR3: CASSPLTGTYEQYF
DNA: TGCGCCAGCAGCCCGTTAACAGGGACATACGAGCAGTACTTC
D: -
V: TRBV5-1
size: once
J: TRBJ2-7
length: 14

CDR3: CASSLFRSNQPQHF
DNA: TGTGCCAGCAGTTTGTTTAGAAGCAATCAGCCCCAGCATTTT
D: -
V: TRBV28
size: -
J: TRBJ1-5
length: 14

CDR3: CAISDVGGERKDQPQHF
DNA: TGTGCCATCAGTGACGTGGGAGGGGAAAGGAAGGACCAGCCCCAGCATTTT
D: -
V: TRBV10-3
size: -
J: TRBJ1-5
length: 17

CDR3: CASSLTGRGTEAFF
DNA: TGTGCCAGCAGTTTAACCGGGAGGGGGACTGAAGCTTTCTTT
D: -
V: TRBV28
size: -
J: TRBJ1-1
length: 14

CDR3: CASSLTESGTQYF
DNA: TGTGCCAGCAGTTTAACCGAATCGGGGACCCAGTACTTC
D: -
V: TRBV27
size: -
J: TRBJ2-5
length: 13

CDR3: CASTDSRGGTEAFF
DNA: TGCGCCAGCACCGACTCACGGGGGGGTACTGAAGCTTTCTTT
D: -
V: TRBV5-1
size: -
J: TRBJ1-1
length: 14

CDR3: CSVEGQGQGEAFF
DNA: TGCAGCGTTGAAGGCCAAGGACAGGGTGAAGCTTTCTTT
D: TRBD1
V: TRBV29-1
size: once
J: TRBJ1-1
length: 13

CDR3: CASRIRQGPSYEQYF
DNA: TGTGCCAGTAGAATTCGACAGGGGCCCAGCTACGAGCAGTACTTC
D: TRBD1
V: TRBV19
size: -
J: TRBJ2-7
length: 15

CDR3: CASSLGGLYYGYTF
DNA: TGTGCCAGCAGCTTAGGGGGGCTTTACTATGGCTACACCTTC
D: -
V: TRBV7-2
size: -
J: TRBJ1-2
length: 14

CDR3: CASRPHGVSRLNTEAFF
DNA: TGCGCCAGCAGACCCCACGGGGTCAGTCGATTGAACACTGAAGCTTTCTTT
D: -
V: TRBV4-1
size: -
J: TRBJ1-1
length: 17

CDR3: CASSLRQSTDTQYF
DNA: TGTGCCAGCAGCTTGCGACAGAGCACAGATACGCAGTATTTT
D: -
V: TRBV5-8
size: once
J: TRBJ2-3
length: 14

CDR3: CAISQTGSGTEAFF
DNA: TGTGCCATCAGTCAGACAGGATCGGGCACTGAAGCTTTCTTT
D: -
V: TRBV10-3
size: -
J: TRBJ1-1
length: 14

CDR3: CASSQVLAGGVEQYF
DNA: TGTGCCAGCAGCCAAGTACTAGCGGGTGGGGTGGAACAGTATTTT
D: TRBD2
V: TRBV4-2
size: -
J: TRBJ2-3
length: 15

CDR3: CASSLSSGRDTQYF
DNA: TGCGCCAGCAGCTTGTCCTCAGGGAGGGATACGCAGTATTTT
D: -
V: TRBV5-1
size: -
J: TRBJ2-3
length: 14

CDR3: CSVGSFGYEQYF
DNA: TGCAGCGTTGGCAGTTTTGGCTACGAGCAGTACTTC
D: -
V: TRBV29-1
size: -
J: TRBJ2-7
length: 12